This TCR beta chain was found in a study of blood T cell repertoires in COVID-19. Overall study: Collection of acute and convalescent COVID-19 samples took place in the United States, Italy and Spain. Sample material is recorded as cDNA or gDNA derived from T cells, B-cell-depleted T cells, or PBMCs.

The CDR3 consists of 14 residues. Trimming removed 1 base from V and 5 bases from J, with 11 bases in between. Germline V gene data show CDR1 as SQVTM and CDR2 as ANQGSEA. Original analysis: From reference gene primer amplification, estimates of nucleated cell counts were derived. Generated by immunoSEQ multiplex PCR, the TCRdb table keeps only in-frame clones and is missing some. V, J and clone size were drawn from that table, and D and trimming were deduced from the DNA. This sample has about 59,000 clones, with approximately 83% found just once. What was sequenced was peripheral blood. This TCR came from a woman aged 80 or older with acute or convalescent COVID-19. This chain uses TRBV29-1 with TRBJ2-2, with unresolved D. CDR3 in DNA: TGCAGCGTTGAAGCCCCCGCGGCAACCGGGGAGCTGTTTTTT. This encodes CSVEAPAATGELFF.